This record covers a single T cell receptor (beta chain). The antigen is unknown. Ahead of thyroid surgery, no patient had received treatment of any kind. In the authors' methods: In papillary thyroid cancer, a distant-metastasis classifier was built using CDR3 differences across clinicopathological groups. With MiXCR, TCRdb reprocessed the PCR reads. In this record, the V and J calls reflect TCRdb's handling and not the investigators' own analysis. The sample consists of fewer than 55,000 clones, about 15% of them appearing once. This entry comes from a study of metastatic and nonmetastatic thyroid tumors. The overall study: Malignant and benign thyroid patients had repertoires compared in peripheral blood and tumor or nodule tissue.

Unmatched junction bases numbered 15, after V lost 0 bases and J lost 4 bases. This CDR3 has 19 amino acids. The germline V gene has CDR1 MNHEY and CDR2 SVGEGT. Findings of the study overall: Significantly greater TCR beta diversity was reportedly found in malignant thyroid tumors than in benign nodules (in blood and tumor).

This TCR derives from a female donor with papillary thyroid cancer or a benign thyroid nodule (not recorded which). Some clones in this sample may be carry-over from other donors' samples. Sequences were obtained from blood. V usage is TRBV6-2 or TRBV6-3 and J usage is TRBJ1-2; 9 nucleotides match TRBD1. The CDR3 sequence is CASSYSLHWTGESLYGYTF. In nucleotides, the CDR3 is TGTGCCAGCAGTTACTCTCTCCATTGGACAGGGGAATCTCTCTATGGCTACACCTTC.